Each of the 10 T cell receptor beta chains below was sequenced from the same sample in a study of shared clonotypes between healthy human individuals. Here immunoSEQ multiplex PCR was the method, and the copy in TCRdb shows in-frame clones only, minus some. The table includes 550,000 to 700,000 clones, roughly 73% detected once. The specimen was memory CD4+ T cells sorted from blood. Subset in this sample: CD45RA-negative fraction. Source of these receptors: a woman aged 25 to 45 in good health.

CDR3: CASSTYTKQETQYF. In nucleotides, the CDR3 is TGTGCCAGCAGCACTTACACAAAACAAGAGACCCAGTACTTC. The rearrangement joins TRBV11-1 to TRBJ2-5, with unresolved D. The CDR3 loop spans 14 amino acids. Trimming left V 5 bases short and J 2 bases short, with 12 bases between. The germline CDR1 and CDR2 sequences are SGHAT and FQDESV (reference sequence).

CDR3 DNA: TGTGCCAGCTCACAGAACAGACCCGGGACTTTCACACAAGAGACCCAGTACTTC. Amino acids: CASSQNRPGTFTQETQYF. The chain is built from TRBV18 and TRBJ2-5, with a weak D call TRBD2 (6 bases). V was pared by 4 bases and J by 2 bases, with 23 bases between. Per germline, CDR1 KGHSH and CDR2 LQKENI. CDR3 size: 18 residues.

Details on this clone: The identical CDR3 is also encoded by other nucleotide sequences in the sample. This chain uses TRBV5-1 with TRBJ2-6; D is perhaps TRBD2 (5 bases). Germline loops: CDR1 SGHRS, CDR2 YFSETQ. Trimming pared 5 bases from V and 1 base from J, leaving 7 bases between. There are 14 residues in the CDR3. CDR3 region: CASSTGSGANVLTF. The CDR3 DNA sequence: TGCGCCAGCAGTACGGGGTCTGGGGCCAACGTCCTGACTTTC.

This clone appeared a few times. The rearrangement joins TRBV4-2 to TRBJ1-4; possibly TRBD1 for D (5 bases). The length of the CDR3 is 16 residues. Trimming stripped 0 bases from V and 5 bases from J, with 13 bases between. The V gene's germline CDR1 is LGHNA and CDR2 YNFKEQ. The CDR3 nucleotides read TGTGCCAGCAGCCAAGATCGGGGCGGGGGGAATGAAAAACTGTTTTTT. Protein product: CASSQDRGGGNEKLFF.

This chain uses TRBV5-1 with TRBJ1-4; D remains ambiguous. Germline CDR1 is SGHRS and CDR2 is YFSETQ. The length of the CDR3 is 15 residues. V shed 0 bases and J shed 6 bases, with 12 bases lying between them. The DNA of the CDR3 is TGCGCCAGCAGCTTGGGGGGTGTTTTGGATGAAAAACTGTTTTTT. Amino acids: CASSLGGVLDEKLFF.

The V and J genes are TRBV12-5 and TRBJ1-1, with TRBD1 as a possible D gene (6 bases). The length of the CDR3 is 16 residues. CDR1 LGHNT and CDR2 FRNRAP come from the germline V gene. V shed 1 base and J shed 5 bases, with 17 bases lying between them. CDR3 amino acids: CASGLALPGHRTEAFF. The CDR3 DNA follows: TGTGCTAGTGGTTTGGCTCTCCCGGGACATCGGACTGAAGCTTTCTTT.

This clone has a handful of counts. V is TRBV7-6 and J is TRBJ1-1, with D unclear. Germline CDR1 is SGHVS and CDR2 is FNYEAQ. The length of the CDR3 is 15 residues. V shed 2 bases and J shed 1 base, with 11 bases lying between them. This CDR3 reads CASSLFGRENTEAFF. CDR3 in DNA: TGTGCCAGCAGCTTATTTGGTAGAGAGAACACTGAAGCTTTCTTT.

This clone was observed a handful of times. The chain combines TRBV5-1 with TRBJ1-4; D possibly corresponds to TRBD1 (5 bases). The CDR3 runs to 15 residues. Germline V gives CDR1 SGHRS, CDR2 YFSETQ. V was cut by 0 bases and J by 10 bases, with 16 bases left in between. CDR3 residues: CASSLAGQGEGKLFF. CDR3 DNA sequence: TGCGCCAGCAGCTTGGCTGGGCAGGGAGAAGGAAAACTGTTTTTT.

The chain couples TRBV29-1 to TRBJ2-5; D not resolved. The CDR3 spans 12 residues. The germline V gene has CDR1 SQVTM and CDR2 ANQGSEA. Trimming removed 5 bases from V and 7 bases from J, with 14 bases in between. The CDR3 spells CSVLINFRTQYF. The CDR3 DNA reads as TGCAGCGTTCTTATCAACTTTCGGACCCAGTACTTC.

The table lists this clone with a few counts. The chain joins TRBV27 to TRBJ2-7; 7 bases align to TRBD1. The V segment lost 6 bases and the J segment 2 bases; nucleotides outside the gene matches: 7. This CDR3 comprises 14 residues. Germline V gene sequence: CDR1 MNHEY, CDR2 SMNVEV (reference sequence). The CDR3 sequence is CASRPGQLTYEQYF. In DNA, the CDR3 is TGTGCCAGCAGGCCGGGACAGTTGACCTACGAGCAGTACTTC.